One T cell receptor (beta chain) is described in this entry. The specificity of this receptor is unknown. The input lacks base qualities; no much larger clone sits a single base away. The entry originates in a study of vaccination effects on CD4 cells after COVID-19 (dated by TCRdb to between 2020 and 2023). About the investigation overall: The ViraFEST assay stimulated PBMC with viral peptide pools and then used TCR sequencing to identify antigen-specific CD4+ T cell clonotypes by expansion. Samples were taken from three convalescent patients early (day +14) and late (day +241, +227, +161 respectively) after vaccination. Across the study, the median time from the second dose to post-vaccine sampling was 72 days (range 14 to 241). Two million PBMC per well were cultured with around 9.8 ug/ml peptides in IMDM containing approximately 4.6% human AB serum, about 9.7 IU/ml IL-2 and gentamicin. SARS-CoV-2 spike-specific CD4+ TCR repertoires from before and after mRNA vaccination were compared in COVID-19 convalescent patients and in infection-naive vaccine recipients. A total of some eleven COVID-19 convalescent patients and 4 SARS-CoV-2-naive healthy vaccine recipients were included in the full study. The Oncomine TCR Beta short-read assay on an Illumina iSeq 100 was used to sequence cultures from other donors in the study. Here is what the overall study found, with its caveats: For convalescent patients, new clones induced by the vaccine made up most of the post-vaccine spike-reactive repertoire, and these new clones were largely distinct from the clones induced by infection. Both infection-induced and vaccine-induced clones contracted markedly at late post-vaccination timepoints, which is consistent with waning T cell responses. Limitations of the study were the small number of convalescent patients and the absence of early post-infection timepoints.

The method behind the library was the immunoSEQ multiplex PCR assay. DNA from the CD4+ T cells that had been cultured and isolated underwent TCR beta CDR3 sequencing. The authors' pipeline ran thus. The analysis removed non-productive TCR sequences, trimmed reads to the CDR3 region, and retained only CDR3s that were 7 or more amino acids long. The MANAFEST web app was used to identify antigen-specific clonotypes by comparing expansion in peptide wells with expansion in reference cultures. To be called positive, a clone needed expansion at FDR<0.05 compared with the reference and with all other wells, an odds ratio greater than 5, and a frequency greater than 0.1% in two replicate wells. A clonotype was called cross-reactive if it was significantly expanded both in SARS-CoV-2 spike wells and in at least one common cold coronavirus spike condition. Using the stringdist R package, CDR3 similarity was measured by Levenshtein distance, and unrooted trees were constructed with ape in R 3.6.1. TCRdb obtained this table from immuneACCESS and retained in-frame rearrangements with V and J assigned. These tables miss some clones; where compared with another copy, unresolved V genes account for less than half of the shortfall, and the remainder is unexplained. D and trimming were read from the DNA, whereas the V and J calls and clone size are those reported in that table. This sample comprises 30,000 to 35,000 clones, approximately 72% of them detected only once. The ten largest make up 6.6% of the sample.

A distance of 14 bases separates the germline ends of V and J, which lose 8 bases and 3 bases respectively. The CDR3, from cysteine to phenylalanine, totals 14 residues. Only CDR3 DNA remains: 42 bases, in frame from the first base. Via the germline V gene, CDR1 is SGHTA and CDR2 FQGNSA. After more than 9 days of culture, CD4+ T cells were isolated with the EasySep CD4+ T cell isolation kit. Convalescent patients had PCR-confirmed SARS-CoV-2 infection between March and December 2020, before Alpha, Beta and Delta variants emerged in the United States. Each participant got two doses of an mRNA SARS-CoV-2 vaccine, either BNT162b2 or mRNA-1273. Half of the culture medium was replaced with fresh IL-2-containing medium on days 3 and 7. Unless noted otherwise, every peptide stimulation condition was grown in triplicate wells. Using Ficoll-Paque Plus gradient centrifugation, PBMC were separated from whole blood and then either used fresh or cryopreserved at -140C. Genomic DNA was extracted from cultured CD4+ T cells with the QIAamp micro DNA kit.

The chain employs TRBV7-2 and TRBJ2-1; a confident D gene designation cannot be given. This TCR derives from a human donor who had a prior SARS-CoV-2 infection. The sample was CD4+ T cells from PBMCs cultured without peptide, taken after COVID-19 vaccination. The base sequence is TGTGCCAGCTCCCCCATGGTTGTCTACAATGAGCAGTTCTTC. Its product reads: CASSPMVVYNEQFF.